One sample yielded the 26 T cell receptor beta chains listed below, sequenced in a study of blood T cell repertoires in COVID-19. The table came from immunoSEQ multiplex PCR; TCRdb's copy has only in-frame clones and leaves some out. The sample has about 400,000 clones; around 90% are singletons. The material sequenced was PBMCs or T cells enriched from blood (not recorded which). These receptors originate from a woman aged 18-29 years with acute COVID-19.

This clone was picked up one time. The chain combines TRBV7-9 with TRBJ2-3; TRBD2 aligns across 11 bases. The germline CDR1 and CDR2 sequences are SEHNR and FQNEAQ (reference sequence). V lost 5 bases, J lost 2 bases, and 6 bases stayed unmatched. The CDR3 extends over 16 amino acids. CDR3 residues: CASSPTSGESTDTQYF. The CDR3 coding sequence is TGTGCCAGCAGCCCGACTAGCGGGGAGTCCACAGATACGCAGTATTTT.

DNA for the CDR3: TGTGCCAGCAGCCAAGGCAGGTCCCGACTCGGGGACACCATATATTTT. This translates into CASSQGRSRLGDTIYF. The J gene is TRBJ1-3, the V gene TRBV3-1 (or the pseudogene TRBV3-2), with D unresolved. The V end lost 1 base, the J end lost 8 bases, and 18 bases lay between the germline ends. This CDR3 contains 16 residues. CDR1 is LGHDT and CDR2 is YNNKEL in the germline V gene (reference sequence).

The V call is TRBV4-1, the J call TRBJ1-5; 7 nucleotides line up with TRBD1. J was trimmed by 3 bases and V by 4 bases; bases with no gene match: 12. The CDR3 is 17 amino acids. The germline V gene has CDR1 MGHRA and CDR2 YSYEKL. In nucleotides, the CDR3 is TGCGCCAGCAGCCTCATCGCTCTAGGGGGCAACAATCAGCCCCAGCATTTT. It is translated as CASSLIALGGNNQPQHF.

DNA of the CDR3: TGTGCCACCAGCAGAGTAGGGCAGGGCCGGTACTTC. Translated, it gives CATSRVGQGRYF. The chain links TRBV15 to TRBJ2-7, with D maybe TRBD1 (5 bases). V was clipped by 1 base and J by 12 bases, with 13 bases between them. The V gene's germline CDR1 is LNHNV and CDR2 YYDKDF (reference sequence). The CDR3 is 12 residues long.

V gene TRBV6-2 or TRBV6-3 combines with J gene TRBJ1-5; TRBD1 aligns across 8 bases. This CDR3 spans 13 amino acids. With 6 bases clipped from V and 5 bases from J, the junction kept 3 bases outside the gene matches. The germline gives CDR1 MNHEY, CDR2 SVGEGT. The CDR3: CASSPTGDQPQHF. CDR3 bases: TGTGCCAGCAGCCCGACAGGGGATCAGCCCCAGCATTTT.

This rearrangement joins TRBV7-3 to TRBJ2-3; TRBD2 aligns across 13 bases. CDR3 length: 17 residues. From germline, CDR1 is SGHTA and CDR2 FQGTGA. V dropped 4 bases and J dropped 1; count of bases not matched to a gene: 5. CDR3 in amino acids: CASSSKGTSGGTDTQYF. The CDR3 region has the DNA TGTGCCAGCAGCTCAAAGGGGACTAGCGGGGGCACAGATACGCAGTATTTT.

This chain connects TRBV20-1 to TRBJ1-1; D possibly corresponds to TRBD1 (5 bases). CDR1 is DFQATT and CDR2 is SNEGSKA in the germline V gene (reference sequence). V lost 3 bases to trimming and J lost 4 bases, with 15 bases between them. The CDR3 runs 14 residues. The CDR3 DNA reads as TGCAGTGCTAGTCGGCAGGGAGGTGGCACTGAAGCTTTCTTT. It specifies CSASRQGGGTEAFF.

The J gene is TRBJ2-7, the V gene TRBV5-1; 7 nucleotides line up with TRBD1. The trim removed 3 bases at V and 5 bases at J, leaving 8 bases unmatched. CDR1 is SGHRS, CDR2 YFSETQ, per germline. The CDR3 is 14 residues long. CDR3 sequence (DNA): TGCGCCAGCAGCTGGGACAGCGGTAAGGACGAGCAGTACTTC. This gives the protein CASSWDSGKDEQYF.

J is TRBJ1-2 and V is TRBV3-1 (or the pseudogene TRBV3-2), with 7 bases identical to TRBD1. The CDR3 is 12 residues long. The J segment lost 6 bases and the V segment lost 3 bases, leaving 1 base of the junction unmatched. CDR1 LGHDT and CDR2 YNNKEL come from the germline V gene (reference sequence). CDR3 in amino acids: CASSQGQNGYTF. DNA for the CDR3: TGTGCCAGCAGCCAGGGACAGAATGGCTACACCTTC.

The V gene is TRBV2, the J gene TRBJ1-1, with 9 bases fitting TRBD1. Germline V CDR1 and CDR2: SNHLY, FYNNEI. The J segment lost 5 bases and the V segment lost 10 bases, leaving 8 bases of the junction unmatched. The CDR3 is 13 amino acids. CDR3 sequence: CATTGTGWTEAFF. CDR3 sequence (DNA): TGTGCCACTACGGGGACAGGGTGGACTGAAGCTTTCTTT.

V is TRBV19 and J is TRBJ1-3; 8 nucleotides agree with TRBD1. The CDR3 length is 14 residues. Germline V gene lookup returns CDR1 LNHDA and CDR2 SQIVND (reference sequence). The trim removed 7 bases at V and 3 bases at J, leaving 5 bases unmatched. As DNA, the CDR3 is TGTGCCAGTAAAACCGGGACAGGTGGAAACACCATATATTTT. The encoded protein is CASKTGTGGNTIYF. The entire variable domain, with the rest obtained from reference TRBV19 and TRBJ1-3, is as follows: DGGITQSPKYLFRKEGQNVTLSCEQNLNHDAMYWYRQDPGQGLRLIYYSQIVNDFQKGDIAEGYSVSREKKESFPLTVTSAQKNPTAFYLCASKTGTGGNTIYFGEGSWLTVV.

The genes are TRBV27 and TRBJ2-7; perhaps TRBD1 as D (5 bases). The ends were cut back, 3 bases at V and 5 bases at J, with 11 bases in the middle. This CDR3 is built from 13 residues. The germline gives CDR1 MNHEY, CDR2 SMNVEV (reference sequence). The CDR3 sequence is CASSLGPRDEQYF. The CDR3 DNA is TGTGCCAGCAGTTTGGGGCCTAGGGACGAGCAGTACTTC.

This chain joins TRBV2 and TRBJ1-4; no definite D call. Germline V gives CDR1 SNHLY, CDR2 FYNNEI. There are 14 residues in the CDR3. The V end was cut by 0 bases, the J end by 10 bases, with 12 bases between. The CDR3 nucleotides are TGTGCCAGCAGTGAAGCGCACGAGGAAGGAAAACTGTTTTTT. Protein: CASSEAHEEGKLFF.

The sample holds one count of this clone. V usage is TRBV14 and J usage is TRBJ2-3; possible D gene TRBD1, 7 bases. This CDR3 spans 15 amino acids. Deletions cut 6 bases from V and 4 bases from J, with 17 bases between. CDR1 and CDR2 from the germline V gene are SGHDN and FVKESK. The CDR3 sequence is CASSRTKGASDTQYF. CDR3 sequence (DNA): TGTGCCAGCAGTCGGACTAAGGGGGCATCAGATACGCAGTATTTT.

The V and J genes are TRBV9 and TRBJ1-5; no reliable D call. V lost 4 bases and J lost 5, with 19 bases in between. CDR1 is SGDLS, CDR2 YYNGEE, per germline. This CDR3 is built from 16 residues. CDR3 sequence: CASSSSSGGADQPQHF. CDR3 in DNA: TGTGCCAGCAGCTCATCCTCTGGAGGAGCGGATCAGCCCCAGCATTTT.

The V and J genes are TRBV28 and TRBJ2-7; tentatively, D is TRBD1 (5 bases). V lost 5 bases and J lost 2, with 13 bases in between. This CDR3 contains 14 residues. Germline CDR1 reads MDHEN; CDR2 reads SYDVKM. The CDR3 protein is CASSDQGFTYEQYF. Written as DNA, the CDR3 is TGTGCCAGCAGTGACCAGGGTTTTACCTACGAGCAGTACTTC.

This clone was observed a few times. The chain links TRBV7-2 to TRBJ2-7; 10 bases are shared with TRBD2. The CDR3 runs 15 residues. V was clipped by 1 base and J by 7 bases; unmatched bases: 7. Germline V gene lookup returns CDR1 SGHTA and CDR2 FQGNSA. The CDR3 loop reads CASSLDSLAGVEQYF. In DNA, the CDR3 is TGTGCCAGCAGCTTAGATTCCCTAGCGGGAGTTGAGCAGTACTTC.

V and J are TRBV5-1 and TRBJ1-1; possibly TRBD1 for D (6 bases). Trimming left V 4 bases short and J 1 base short, with 14 bases between. This CDR3 spans 15 amino acids. Germline V gene sequence: CDR1 SGHRS, CDR2 YFSETQ. The DNA for the CDR3 is TGCGCCAGCAGCCTTGGGGGGGCTAAGAACACTGAAGCTTTCTTT. It encodes CASSLGGAKNTEAFF. Filled out from reference TRBV5-1 and TRBJ1-1, the complete variable domain reads KAGVTQTPRYLIKTRGQQVTLSCSPISGHRSVSWYQQTPGQGLQFLFEYFSETQRNKGNFPGRFSGRQFSNSRSEMNVSTLELGDSALYLCASSLGGAKNTEAFFGQGTRLTVV.

This chain links TRBV29-1 with TRBJ2-3; possible D gene TRBD1, 6 bases. Germline loops: CDR1 SQVTM, CDR2 ANQGSEA. This CDR3 is built from 13 residues. V was pared by 6 bases and J by 2 bases, with 12 bases between. The chain's CDR3 is CSVGQHFTDTQYF. CDR3 nucleotides: TGCAGCGTCGGACAGCATTTCACAGATACGCAGTATTTT.

V usage is TRBV7-2 and J usage is TRBJ2-7; 7 bases map to TRBD2. In germline, CDR1 is SGHTA, CDR2 FQGNSA. After removal of 3 bases from V and 5 bases from J, the junction contained 13 bases not matched to a gene. This CDR3 spans 16 amino acids. DNA for the CDR3: TGTGCCAGCAGCTTCGGGGTGGGCGGGAGTTACCACGAGCAGTACTTC. This gives the protein CASSFGVGGSYHEQYF.

The chain uses TRBV3-1 (or the pseudogene TRBV3-2) and TRBJ2-7; 9 bases align to TRBD1. Germline V CDR1 and CDR2: LGHDT, YNNKEL (reference sequence). The J segment lost 3 bases and the V segment lost 1 base, leaving 1 base of the junction unmatched. This CDR3 has 14 residues. The CDR3 region has the DNA TGTGCCAGCAGCCAAGTGACAGGGGGCTACGAGCAGTACTTC. Protein sequence: CASSQVTGGYEQYF.

This sequence joins TRBV20-1 and TRBJ1-5, with unresolved D. The ends were cut back, 3 bases at V and 0 bases at J, with 15 bases in the middle. Germline-derived CDR1 and CDR2 are DFQATT and SNEGSKA (reference sequence). This CDR3 has 16 residues. The CDR3 DNA reads as TGCAGTGCTAGTCGTAGGCTCACGGGTAGCAATCAGCCCCAGCATTTT. Translated, it gives CSASRRLTGSNQPQHF.

This chain uses TRBV5-4 with TRBJ2-3; D possibly corresponds to TRBD1 (5 bases). The CDR3 has 13 residues. Trimming cost V 4 bases and J 5 bases, with 11 bases left between them. Per germline, CDR1 SGHNT and CDR2 YYREEE (reference sequence). The chain's CDR3 is CASSIYQGDTQYF. The CDR3 nucleotides are TGTGCCAGCAGCATCTATCAGGGAGATACGCAGTATTTT.

The rearrangement joins TRBV20-1 to TRBJ2-1; possibly TRBD2 for D (5 bases). This CDR3 has 11 residues. Trimming stripped 4 bases from V and 5 bases from J, with 6 bases between. The germline CDR1 and CDR2 sequences are DFQATT and SNEGSKA (reference sequence). The DNA of the CDR3 is TGCAGTGCTAAGACTAACAATGAGCAGTTCTTC. Protein product: CSAKTNNEQFF.

The chain employs TRBV10-3 and TRBJ2-6; D unclear. Per germline, CDR1 ENHRY and CDR2 SYGVKD. CDR3 length equals 14 residues. Trimming took 0 bases from V and 4 from J, leaving 4 bases between them. CDR3 region: CAISESLGANVLTF. DNA of the CDR3: TGTGCCATCAGTGAGTCCCTCGGGGCCAACGTCCTGACTTTC.

The chain joins TRBV2 to TRBJ1-6; 8 nucleotides agree with TRBD1. J gave up 10 bases and V 7 bases, and 12 bases lay outside the gene matches. The length of the CDR3 is 15 residues. Germline V gene lookup returns CDR1 SNHLY and CDR2 FYNNEI. The CDR3 sequence is CASKVDRGIYSPLHF. CDR3 in DNA: TGTGCCAGCAAGGTTGACAGGGGCATATACTCACCCCTCCACTTT.